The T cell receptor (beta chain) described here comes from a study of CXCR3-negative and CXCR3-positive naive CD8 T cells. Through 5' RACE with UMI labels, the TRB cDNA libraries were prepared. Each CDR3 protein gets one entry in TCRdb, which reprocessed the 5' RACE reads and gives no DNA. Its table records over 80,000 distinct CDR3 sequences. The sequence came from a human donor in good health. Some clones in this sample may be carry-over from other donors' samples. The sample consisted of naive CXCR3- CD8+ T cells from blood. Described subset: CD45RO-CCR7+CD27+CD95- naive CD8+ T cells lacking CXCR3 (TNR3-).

The CDR3 reads CASSEEWNRESNQPQHF. The genes are TRBV27 and TRBJ1-5; with no DNA, the TCRdb D assignment of TRBD1 cannot be verified. Germline CDR1 is MNHEY and CDR2 is SMNVEV (reference sequence). The CDR3 length is 17 residues.